Following are 23 T cell receptor beta chains from one sample sequenced in a study of cytomegalovirus exposure and HLA in healthy donors. The study ran its PCR with 60 Vbeta and 13 Jbeta primers. Using immunoSEQ multiplex PCR, the repertoire was profiled, and TCRdb retains in-frame clones only, with some absent. Among fewer than 110,000 clones, over 80% were seen once, and the ten largest hold 2% to 3%. The sample comprised PBMCs. All receptors derive from a young man in good health and CMV-seropositive.

J is TRBJ2-7 and V is TRBV6-1; D might be TRBD1 (5 bases). Trimming took 3 bases from V and 3 from J, leaving 18 bases between them. The germline V gene has CDR1 MNHNS and CDR2 SASEGT. CDR3 size: 16 residues. CDR3 region: CASSDGVEGASYEQYF. The CDR3 nucleotides are TGTGCCAGCAGTGATGGGGTGGAAGGGGCTAGCTACGAGCAGTACTTC.

With regard to this clone: A read error may produce the germline difference seen at one junction end. The chain carries TRBV5-1 and TRBJ2-6, with D possibly matching TRBD2 (6 bases). Germline CDR1 reads SGHRS; CDR2 reads YFSETQ. The CDR3 has 16 amino acids. CDR3 amino acids: CASSLGLLSGANGLTF. The CDR3, as DNA: TGCGCCAGCAGCCTGGGACTGCTCTCTGGGGCCAACGGCCTGACTTTC.

The J gene is TRBJ2-1, the V gene TRBV11-3, with a possible D match to TRBD1 (5 bases). This CDR3 comprises 14 residues. Germline loops: CDR1 SGHNT, CDR2 YENEEA. Trimming removed 5 bases from V and 0 bases from J, with 8 bases in between. CDR3 residues: CASSRDSSYNEQFF. The DNA for the CDR3 is TGTGCCAGCAGCCGCGACAGCTCCTACAATGAGCAGTTCTTC.

This clone occurred once. The J gene is TRBJ1-2, the V gene TRBV6-5; the D gene is possibly TRBD1 (5 bases). In germline, CDR1 is MNHEY, CDR2 SVGAGI. The germline V and J ends were trimmed by 2 bases and 2 bases, with 12 bases remaining between them. The CDR3 runs to 15 residues. The CDR3 sequence is CASSYGEGPNYGYTF. CDR3 sequence (DNA): TGTGCCAGCAGTTACGGGGAGGGGCCCAACTATGGCTACACCTTC.

This clone was counted a single time. V gene TRBV30 combines with J gene TRBJ2-6; D remains ambiguous. Germline lookup yields CDR1 GTSNPN and CDR2 SVGIG (reference sequence). The CDR3 sequence is 13 residues long. V lost 1 base and J 1 base, leaving 2 bases between the germline ends. The chain's CDR3 is CAWSASGANVLTF. The CDR3 DNA follows: TGTGCCTGGAGTGCTTCTGGGGCCAACGTCCTGACTTTC.

The V gene is TRBV4-1, the J gene TRBJ2-1, with D possibly TRBD1 on 5 matching bases. The CDR3 contains 13 residues. Germline V gives CDR1 MGHRA, CDR2 YSYEKL. Trimming removed 0 bases at V and 13 bases at J, with 13 bases between. This CDR3 is CASSQDVVQGQFF. In DNA, the CDR3 is TGCGCCAGCAGCCAAGATGTCGTCCAGGGCCAGTTCTTC.

The chain recombines TRBV5-1 with TRBJ2-1, with D possibly being TRBD2 (7 bases). The V gene's germline CDR1 is SGHRS and CDR2 YFSETQ. Trimming stripped 0 bases from V and 2 bases from J, with 9 bases between. The CDR3 has 15 amino acids. CDR3 bases: TGCGCCAGCAGCTTGGAGGGGGGGACCTACAATGAGCAGTTCTTC. It encodes CASSLEGGTYNEQFF.

The chain combines TRBV12-5 with TRBJ2-2; D may be TRBD1 (5 bases). The CDR3 length is 16 residues. Germline CDR1 and CDR2: LGHNT and FRNRAP. V was trimmed by 1 base and J by 4 bases, leaving 13 bases between them. The CDR3 spells CASGLANRLRTGELFF. The CDR3 nucleotides read TGTGCTAGTGGTTTGGCTAACAGGCTACGCACCGGGGAGCTGTTTTTT. The full variable domain, in which reference TRBV12-5 and TRBJ2-2 provide the parts outside the CDR3, is DARVTQTPRHKVTEMGQEVTMRCQPILGHNTVFWYRQTMMQGLELLAYFRNRAPLDDSGMPKDRFSAEMPDATLATLKIQPSEPRDSAVYFCASGLANRLRTGELFFGEGSRLTVL.

The chain employs TRBV9 and TRBJ2-3; 8 bases fit TRBD1. This CDR3 has 16 amino acids. From germline, CDR1 is SGDLS and CDR2 YYNGEE. Trimming cost V 4 bases and J 0 bases; bases outside gene matches: 7. CDR3 protein: CASSSRQGISTDTQYF. The CDR3 nucleotides read TGTGCCAGCAGCTCTCGACAGGGGATTAGCACAGATACGCAGTATTTT.

This clone was seen only once. The chain combines TRBV18 with TRBJ2-7, with 13 bases that match TRBD2. The germline gives CDR1 KGHSH, CDR2 LQKENI. The CDR3 covers 20 residues. The ends lost 3 bases at V and 0 bases at J; junction bases unmatched: 14. The CDR3: CASSPPSRRLAGGGSYEQYF. The CDR3 region has the DNA TGTGCCAGCTCACCGCCCTCTCGTAGACTAGCGGGGGGCGGCTCCTACGAGCAGTACTTC.

The chain is built from TRBV13 and TRBJ2-7; possible D gene TRBD2, 5 bases. Germline assignment: CDR1 PRHDT and CDR2 FYEKMQ (reference sequence). V was shortened by 5 bases and J by 0 bases, with 35 bases between the two germline ends. The CDR3 is made up of 22 amino acids. The CDR3 nucleotides are TGTGCCAGCAGCCCAAACGGACTGTTCACTCCTACGCGTGGTGTTCACTCCTACGAGCAGTACTTC. Residues: CASSPNGLFTPTRGVHSYEQYF.

The chain carries TRBV7-9 and TRBJ2-3; D may be TRBD1 (6 bases). From germline, CDR1 is SEHNR and CDR2 FQNEAQ (reference sequence). Trimming took off 3 bases at V and 4 bases at J, with 11 bases between the two ends. The CDR3 spans 14 residues. The CDR3 loop reads CASSFQGPADTQYF. In DNA, the CDR3 is TGTGCCAGCAGCTTTCAGGGGCCCGCAGATACGCAGTATTTT.

A remark on this clone: Compared with germline, one end of the junction differs, possibly owing to a read error. This rearrangement joins TRBV5-4 to TRBJ2-4; D may be TRBD1 (5 bases). The CDR3 is 14 residues long. CDR1 SGHNT and CDR2 YYREEE come from the germline V gene (reference sequence). DNA of the CDR3: TGTGCCAGCAAGATCCAGGGTGCCAAAAACAGTCAGTACTTC. Its protein is CASKIQGAKNSQYF.

The V and J genes are TRBV10-3 and TRBJ1-4, with D uncertain. This CDR3 spans 12 amino acids. Trimming pared 10 bases from V and 5 bases from J, leaving 11 bases between. The germline gives CDR1 ENHRY, CDR2 SYGVKD. The CDR3 here is CATGAMNEKLFF. CDR3 nucleotide sequence: TGTGCCACCGGTGCGATGAATGAAAAACTGTTTTTT.

The chain carries TRBV6-5 and TRBJ1-1; 9 nucleotides match TRBD1. CDR1 is MNHEY, CDR2 SVGAGI, per germline. CDR3 length: 13 amino acids. V was clipped by 7 bases and J by 11 bases; unmatched bases: 11. The CDR3 sequence is CASTPGQGRRAFF. Written as DNA, the CDR3 is TGTGCCAGCACCCCGGGACAGGGAAGGCGTGCTTTCTTT.

V usage is TRBV5-4 and J usage is TRBJ1-2; 7 bases map to TRBD1. J lost 5 bases, V lost 2 bases, and 6 bases had no gene match. CDR3 length equals 14 residues. Germline V lookup: CDR1 SGHNT, CDR2 YYREEE (reference sequence). The CDR3 nucleotides are TGTGCCAGCAGCTTTCTGGACAGGATGTATGGCTACACCTTC. Translated, it gives CASSFLDRMYGYTF.

Only one count was recorded for this clone. The rearrangement links TRBV5-1 to TRBJ2-3; 9 nucleotides align to TRBD2. V shed 3 bases, J shed 0 bases, and the junction held 5 bases outside the gene matches. This CDR3 comprises 16 residues. Germline V gene lookup returns CDR1 SGHRS and CDR2 YFSETQ. The CDR3 is CASSSPSGASTDTQYF. DNA for the CDR3: TGCGCCAGCAGCTCACCTAGCGGGGCCAGCACAGATACGCAGTATTTT. Full variable domain (rest looked up from reference TRBV5-1 and TRBJ2-3): KAGVTQTPRYLIKTRGQQVTLSCSPISGHRSVSWYQQTPGQGLQFLFEYFSETQRNKGNFPGRFSGRQFSNSRSEMNVSTLELGDSALYLCASSSPSGASTDTQYFGPGTRLTVL.

The chain employs TRBV5-1 and TRBJ2-3; D is perhaps TRBD2 (5 bases). The ends were cut back, 4 bases at V and 2 bases at J, with 20 bases in the middle. Germline V gives CDR1 SGHRS, CDR2 YFSETQ. This CDR3 spans 17 amino acids. The CDR3 loop reads CASSPGARGWDTDTQYF. For the CDR3, the DNA is TGCGCCAGCAGCCCTGGAGCCCGGGGATGGGACACAGATACGCAGTATTTT.

This clone came up a few times. The CDR3 DNA is TGTGCCATCACCTGGGGGGGTCTCTACGAGCAGTACTTC. It yields the protein CAITWGGLYEQYF. This chain joins TRBV10-3 and TRBJ2-7; 7 bases map to TRBD2. Germline values: CDR1 ENHRY, CDR2 SYGVKD. The V and J ends lost 7 bases and 3 bases, in that order; junction bases with no gene match: 6. The CDR3 extends over 13 amino acids.

The J gene is TRBJ2-2, the V gene TRBV5-1; D possibly corresponds to TRBD2 (6 bases). The germline V gene has CDR1 SGHRS and CDR2 YFSETQ. V lost 0 bases and J 7 bases, leaving 16 bases between the germline ends. The CDR3 contains 16 residues. CDR3 sequence: CASSLEGLSRRGELFF. Written as DNA, the CDR3 is TGCGCCAGCAGCTTGGAAGGACTAAGCCGTCGCGGGGAGCTGTTTTTT.

The chain uses TRBV7-9 and TRBJ2-3; 12 nucleotides match TRBD2. This CDR3 is built from 19 residues. V trimming: 2 bases; J trimming: 2 bases; junction bases outside the gene matches: 11. Germline CDR1 and CDR2: SEHNR and FQNEAQ (reference sequence). Written as DNA, the CDR3 is TGTGCCAGCAGCTTACCATGGACTAGCGGGGCGGTCATCACAGATACGCAGTATTTT. It is translated as CASSLPWTSGAVITDTQYF. Based on the CDR3 plus reference TRBV7-9 and TRBJ2-3, the full variable domain is DTGVSQNPRHKITKRGQNVTFRCDPISEHNRLYWYRQTLGQGPEFLTYFQNEAQLEKSRLLSDRFSAERPKGSFSTLEIQRTEQGDSAMYLCASSLPWTSGAVITDTQYFGPGTRLTVL.

This clone occurred once. The rearrangement links TRBV18 to TRBJ1-3, with 8 positions matching TRBD1. The germline CDR1 and CDR2 sequences are KGHSH and LQKENI. Losses at the gene ends were 4 bases for V and 2 bases for J; bases not matched to a gene: 1. CDR3 size: 14 residues. The CDR3 DNA sequence: TGTGCCAGCTCACAGGACAGGGCTGGAAACACCATATATTTT. Protein sequence: CASSQDRAGNTIYF.

V and J are TRBV12-5 and TRBJ2-1, with unresolved D. V was trimmed by 1 base and J by 5 bases, leaving 15 bases between them. CDR3 length equals 16 residues. CDR1 and CDR2 (germline): LGHNT, FRNRAP. The DNA for the CDR3 is TGTGCTAGTGGTTTGGAAACCACAGAAGTCAACAATGAGCAGTTCTTC. Amino acid sequence: CASGLETTEVNNEQFF. The full variable domain, rest sourced from reference TRBV12-5 and TRBJ2-1, is DARVTQTPRHKVTEMGQEVTMRCQPILGHNTVFWYRQTMMQGLELLAYFRNRAPLDDSGMPKDRFSAEMPDATLATLKIQPSEPRDSAVYFCASGLETTEVNNEQFFGPGTRLTVL.